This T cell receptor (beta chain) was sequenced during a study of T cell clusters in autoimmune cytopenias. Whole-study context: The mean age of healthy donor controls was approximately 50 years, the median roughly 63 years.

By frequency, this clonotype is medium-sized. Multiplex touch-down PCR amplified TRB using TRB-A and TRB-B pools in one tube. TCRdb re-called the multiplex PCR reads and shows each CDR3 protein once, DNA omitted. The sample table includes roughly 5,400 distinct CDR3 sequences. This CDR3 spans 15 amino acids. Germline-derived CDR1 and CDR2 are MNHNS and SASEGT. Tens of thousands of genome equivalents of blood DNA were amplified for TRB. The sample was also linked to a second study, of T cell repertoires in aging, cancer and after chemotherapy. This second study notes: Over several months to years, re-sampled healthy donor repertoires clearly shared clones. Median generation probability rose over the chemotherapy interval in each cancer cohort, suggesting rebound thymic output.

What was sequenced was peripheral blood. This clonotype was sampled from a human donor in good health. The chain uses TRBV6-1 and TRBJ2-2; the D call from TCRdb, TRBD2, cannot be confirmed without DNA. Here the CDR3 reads CASSELQGPSGELFF.